The present T cell receptor (beta chain) was sequenced within a study of post-analysis software for immune sequencing data. Study-level results: The study found TRBV5-6, TRBV5-1 and TRBV20-1 among a few TRBV segments more frequent in patients than controls.

The table lists this clonotype with a few counts. Its antigen is unidentified. One end of the junction varies from germline; a read error may be responsible. The CDR3 length is 17 residues. Each TCR beta cDNA library carried unique molecular identifiers. TCRdb used MiXCR to reprocess the PCR reads, holding one entry per CDR3 protein. The sample includes 450,000 to 650,000 distinct CDR3 sequences, 44% of them seen just once. The receptor was isolated from a girl aged 10-17 years with multiple sclerosis. The material sequenced was blood. The rearrangement uses TRBV12-3 or TRBV12-4 and TRBJ2-5, with 11 bases lining up with TRBD2. The CDR3 sequence: CASSFPPSGRYRETQYF. The CDR3, as DNA: TGTGCCAGCAGTTTTCCACCTAGCGGGAGGTATCGGGAGACTCAGTACTTC.